This paragraph reports one TCR beta chain. Assay: immunoSEQ multiplex PCR; the TCRdb copy retains only in-frame clones and omits some. The sample yields 280,000 or so clones, roughly 89% seen once. This entry is derived from a study of blood T cell repertoires in COVID-19. On the study more broadly: PBMCs, B-cell-depleted T cells, or T cells were the source of the cDNA or gDNA that made up the material.

The age range of participants was about 18 to 89 years, with residence in about 25 US areas. Germline V lookup: CDR1 KGHDR, CDR2 SFDVKD. V lost 3 bases to trimming and J lost 8 bases, with 10 bases between them. The CDR3 consists of 13 residues. Input material: PBMCs or T cells enriched from blood (not recorded which). This receptor was taken from a woman in her thirties or forties who had recovered from COVID-19. J is TRBJ2-1 and V is TRBV24-1, with no clear D. The CDR3 reads CATSDGPLDEQFF. The CDR3 DNA sequence: TGTGCCACCAGTGATGGCCCCTTGGATGAGCAGTTCTTC.